The 7 T cell receptor beta chains listed next were all sequenced from one sample in a study of vaccination and CD4 T cells after COVID-19 (dated by TCRdb to between 2022 and 2023). These receptors' antigens are unknown. The label giving this sample's treatment or condition can be read as: approximately 11-day PBMC culture with coronavirus spike peptide pools or control peptides (ViraFEST assay). Library prep was done by PCR. Sequencing used an Illumina iSeq 100. DNA from cultured CD4+ T cells underwent TCR sequencing with the Oncomine TCR Beta short-read assay at the Johns Hopkins FTIC core. TCRdb's own reprocessing of the public reads used fastp at Q25 and MiXCR and kept productive beta chains. Entries are consolidated by CDR3 protein sequence, retaining the most common genes and DNA. This sample lists 9,500 to 15,000 distinct CDR3 sequences; roughly 50% were detected once. The ten largest make up approximately 17% of the sample.

The sequenced sample was cultured CD4+ T cells from blood, obtained after SARS-CoV-2 vaccination. These receptor sequences come from a human donor with COVID-19.

The table lists this clonotype with a few counts. V and J are TRBV6-1 and TRBJ2-5; 9 bases fit TRBD1. The CDR3 has 14 residues. Germline V gives CDR1 MNHNS, CDR2 SASEGT. Germline trimming cut 5 bases from V and 4 bases from J; bases unmatched to any gene: 5. CDR3 nucleotide sequence: TGTGCCAGCAGTACCCGGACAGGGGCAGAGACCCAGTACTTC. It codes for CASSTRTGAETQYF.

By proportion, this clonotype is large. The chain uses TRBV20-1 and TRBJ1-1; possibly TRBD1 for D (5 bases). Trimming left V 3 bases short and J 3 bases short, with 8 bases between. The CDR3 is made up of 12 amino acids. Germline V gene data show CDR1 as DFQATT and CDR2 as SNEGSKA (reference sequence). CDR3: CSASKGYTEAFF. The CDR3 bases are TGCAGTGCTAGTAAGGGGTACACTGAAGCTTTCTTT.

The chain joins TRBV20-1 to TRBJ1-2; the match to TRBD1 covers 8 bases. Looked up from germline, CDR1 is DFQATT and CDR2 is SNEGSKA (reference sequence). Trimming cost V 3 bases and J 6 bases; bases outside gene matches: 9. The CDR3 covers 14 residues. CDR3 residues: CSARPGQGRHGYTF. DNA for the CDR3: TGCAGTGCTAGGCCCGGACAGGGACGCCATGGCTACACCTTC.

The chain uses TRBV27 and TRBJ2-7, with D tentatively TRBD2 (5 bases). The CDR3 covers 13 residues. Germline-derived CDR1 and CDR2 are MNHEY and SMNVEV (reference sequence). V was shortened by 8 bases and J by 2 bases, with 13 bases between the two germline ends. The CDR3 loop reads CASSLAITYEQYF. The CDR3 DNA follows: TGTGCCAGCTCGCTAGCTATTACCTACGAGCAGTACTTC.

V and J are TRBV19 and TRBJ1-2; 8 positions match TRBD1. The V and J ends lost 6 bases and 6 bases, in that order; junction bases with no gene match: 6. The germline V gene encodes CDR1 LNHDA and CDR2 SQIVND (reference sequence). The CDR3 is 13 residues long. CDR3 loop: CASSDRQGNGYTF. The CDR3 DNA is TGTGCCAGTAGCGACCGACAGGGGAATGGCTACACCTTC.

On this clonotype: The germline gene is not matched at one end of the junction; a read error may be the cause. The chain carries TRBV7-7 and TRBJ2-5, with D tentatively TRBD2 (5 bases). The CDR3 runs 13 residues. Germline CDR1 SSHAT, CDR2 FNYEAQ (reference sequence). The DNA of the CDR3 is TGTGCTAGCAGCTTAGCGAACTGGGAGACCCAGTACTTC. It translates to CASSLANWETQYF. Based on the CDR3 plus reference TRBV7-7 and TRBJ2-5, the full variable domain is GAGVSQSPRYKVTKRGQDVTLRCDPISSHATLYWYQQALGQGPEFLTYFNYEAQPDKSGLPSDRFSAERPEGSISTLTIQRTEQRDSAMYRCASSLANWETQYFGPGTRLLVL.

There are a few counts of this clonotype. The chain joins TRBV7-2 to TRBJ1-6; no definite D call. The CDR3 is 16 residues long. Germline V gene lookup returns CDR1 SGHTA and CDR2 FQGNSA. V was cut by 2 bases and J by 4 bases, with 12 bases left in between. CDR3 in amino acids: CASSLLGEGYNSPLHF. CDR3 coding DNA: TGTGCCAGCAGCTTACTTGGGGAAGGGTATAATTCACCCCTCCACTTT.